The source of this T cell receptor beta chain is a study of OX40 agonist ivuxolimab in advanced cancers. Overall study: Patients achieving partial responses numbered three: one hepatocellular carcinoma case and two cutaneous melanoma cases.

The study, taken as a whole, reports: Certain nonresponders additionally had low normalized T-cell clonal expansion.

This CDR3 has 11 amino acids. V was clipped by 5 bases and J by 15 bases, with 14 bases between them. The germline gives CDR1 MNHEY, CDR2 SMNVEV (reference sequence). Data came from immunoSEQ multiplex PCR; TCRdb stores just in-frame clones and leaves some out. The sample consists of 30,000 to 45,000 clones, about 93% of them appearing once. With respect to this clone: Its antigen is still unknown.

The source of this sequence is an adult with an advanced solid tumor such as melanoma, head and neck, liver or kidney cancer. This rearrangement joins TRBV27 to TRBJ2-4; a weak D match, TRBD1 (6 bases). Sequencing was performed on CD4+ or CD8+ T cells sorted from blood, taken in a trial of the OX40 agonist ivuxolimab. CDR3 amino acids: CASSGTTGPYF. DNA of the CDR3: TGTGCCAGCAGTGGAACGACAGGACCGTACTTC.